This record covers a single T cell receptor beta chain. Antigen unknown. These data are taken from a study of blood T cells in healthy people across ages. Overall study: T cells yielded about one barcoded beta molecule per two cells through template switching. Broader study findings: The study could not conclusively compare naive and antigen-experienced cells, given its unsorted PBMCs. Per million T cells, TCR beta diversity dropped about linearly as age rose. A strong correlation was found between TCR beta diversity and the percentage of naive T cells.

The second PCR ran about 6 to 11 cycles with a sample-barcoded 5' primer and J-beta primers. TCRdb passed the 5' RACE reads through MiXCR, listing each CDR3 protein once. The table records roughly 1,700,000 distinct CDR3 sequences, roughly 28% of them present only once. Germline V gene sequence: CDR1 SGHDN, CDR2 FVKESK. V lost 0 bases and J lost 6, with 13 bases in between. CDR3 size: 15 residues. Sequencing input: blood. The clonotype originates from a woman in her twenties or thirties in good health. The V gene is TRBV14, the J gene TRBJ2-3, with no clear D. CDR3 in amino acids: CASSQEGVPGDTQYF. The CDR3 region has the DNA TGTGCCAGCAGCCAAGAAGGCGTCCCCGGGGATACGCAGTATTTT.